This TCR beta chain came from a study of beta chain bispecific antibodies for T cell cancers. Study-wide findings and caveats: After anti-TRBV12 rather than anti-CD19 exposure, TRBV12-3 made up roughly 99% less of total TRBV signal. Normal T cells contributed less of the targeted TRBV signal than the leukemia cells did.

Blood mononuclear cells were expanded for 3 days using either OKT3 anti-CD3 antibody or CD3/CD28 beads. Libraries carried unique molecular identifiers used for clonotype counts. TCRdb re-called the 5' RACE reads through MiXCR, storing one row per CDR3 protein. The table includes 20,000 to 25,000 distinct CDR3 sequences, 2% to 2.5% detected once. Deletions cut 5 bases from V and 3 bases from J, with 9 bases between. Germline values: CDR1 SGHRS, CDR2 YFSETQ. This CDR3 region has 12 residues. This clonotype was observed many times. Its antigen remains unknown. Sequenced material: healthy donor T cells cultured with leukemia cells, taken from a culture containing a bispecific antibody targeting TCR Vbeta12. The TCR originated in a human donor in good health. Some clones in this sample may be carry-over from other donors' samples. The rearrangement links TRBV5-1 to TRBJ2-7; D is undetermined. DNA for the CDR3: TGCGCCAGCAGGGGTGGGGACTACGAGCAGTACTTC. This translates into CASRGGDYEQYF.